This T cell receptor (beta chain) was captured by sequencing in a study of cytomegalovirus exposure and HLA in healthy donors. As regards this clone: The target antigen is unknown.

60 Vbeta and 13 Jbeta primers were used in PCR. Assay: immunoSEQ multiplex PCR; the TCRdb copy retains only in-frame clones and omits some. The sample totals about 47,000 clones. Study-level points and caveats: Through in vitro validation, three CMV-associated chains were shown to be specific for CMV antigens.

The V and J ends lost 5 bases and 5 bases respectively, with 15 bases between them. CDR3 length: 15 amino acids. Germline values: CDR1 SGHNT, CDR2 YENEEA. Sequenced input: PBMCs. The TCR comes from a male donor in good health and CMV-seronegative. The rearrangement uses TRBV11-3 and TRBJ2-2, with D perhaps TRBD1 (5 bases). The CDR3 DNA reads as TGTGCCAGCAGCGTCTCAGGGCGTGAGACCGGGGAGCTGTTTTTT. Translation: CASSVSGRETGELFF.